The 14 T cell receptor beta chains below all came from one sample that was sequenced in a study of CD8 T cells in ankylosing spondylitis. MiXCR was run by TCRdb on the 5' RACE reads, yielding one entry per CDR3 protein. Altogether some 130,000 distinct CDR3 sequences are present, roughly 10% being singletons, with the ten largest covering 4.1%. Sequenced: blood, either unsorted or a sorted T cell fraction (not recorded which). The source of these receptors is a female donor with ankylosing spondylitis or in good health (not recorded which).

This clonotype appeared many times. The chain uses TRBV29-1 and TRBJ2-1; maybe TRBD1 (6 bases). V was shortened by 3 bases and J by 6 bases, with 15 bases between the two germline ends. The germline CDR1 and CDR2 sequences are SQVTM and ANQGSEA. The CDR3 is 14 residues long. DNA of the CDR3: TGCAGCGTTGATAAAGCCGGACAGAGCAATGAGCAGTTCTTC. The encoded protein is CSVDKAGQSNEQFF.

This clonotype was counted at least ten times. The chain is built from TRBV5-1 and TRBJ2-5; the D gene is possibly TRBD1 (5 bases). V lost 3 bases, J lost 0 bases, and 15 bases lay in between. This CDR3 is 16 amino acids long. The V gene's germline CDR1 is SGHRS and CDR2 YFSETQ. The CDR3 reads CASSSSISGYQETQYF. The DNA for the CDR3 is TGCGCCAGCAGCTCTTCCATATCAGGGTACCAAGAGACCCAGTACTTC.

A word on this clonotype: At one end, the junction sequence differs from germline, possibly due to a read error. The chain is built from TRBV12-3 or TRBV12-4 and TRBJ1-2; D is undetermined. The CDR3 length is 12 residues. The CDR3 region has the DNA TGTGCCAGCAGCCCTTCCGGCTATGGCGACACCTTC. This codes for CASSPSGYGDTF.

A note on this clonotype: One base away lies a much larger clone, so this may be a sequencing read error. This chain connects TRBV14 to TRBJ2-1; 11 positions agree with TRBD2. CDR1 is SGHDN and CDR2 is FVKESK in the germline V gene. This CDR3 spans 15 amino acids. The CDR3 DNA reads as TGTGCCAGCAGTCGCCGACTAGCGGGGTACAATGGGCAGTTCTTC. Amino acid sequence: CASSRRLAGYNGQFF. The whole variable domain, remainder taken from reference TRBV14 and TRBJ2-1, is EAGVTQFPSHSVIEKGQTVTLRCDPISGHDNLYWYRRVMGKEIKFLLHFVKESKQDESGMPNNRFLAERTGGTYSTLKVQPAELEDSGVYFCASSRRLAGYNGQFFGPGTRLTVL.

In its sample, this clonotype was seen many times. The gene calls are TRBV6-1 and TRBJ1-2; 8 positions agree with TRBD1. Unmatched junction bases numbered 4, after V lost 3 bases and J lost 1 base. The CDR3 length is 15 residues. CDR1 is MNHNS and CDR2 is SASEGT in the germline V gene. The CDR3 is CASSEPGQGNYGYTF. CDR3 bases: TGTGCCAGCAGTGAGCCCGGACAGGGTAACTATGGCTACACCTTC.

The sample holds many counts of this clonotype. V usage is TRBV27 and J usage is TRBJ2-7, with unresolved D. CDR1 and CDR2 (germline): MNHEY, SMNVEV (reference sequence). The CDR3 has 13 residues. V was shortened by 2 bases and J by 3 bases, with 8 bases between the two germline ends. The DNA of the CDR3 is TGTGCCAGCAGTTTACAGCCCAGCTACGAGCAGTACTTC. Residues: CASSLQPSYEQYF.

This clonotype has at least ten counts. The V gene is TRBV10-3, the J gene TRBJ1-1; TRBD1 matches at 10 bases. The trim removed 4 bases at V and 5 bases at J, leaving 4 bases unmatched. This CDR3 spans 14 amino acids. Germline V lookup: CDR1 ENHRY, CDR2 SYGVKD. As DNA, the CDR3 is TGTGCCATCAGTGCGGGACAGGGGAGTACTGAAGCTTTCTTT. Amino acid sequence: CAISAGQGSTEAFF.

This clonotype was found many times. J is TRBJ2-5 and V is TRBV28; D is ambiguous. The germline V gene encodes CDR1 MDHEN and CDR2 SYDVKM. The V and J ends lost 3 bases and 1 base respectively, with 12 bases between them. This CDR3 is 15 amino acids long. The CDR3 sequence is CASSFDAISQETQYF. Here the CDR3 DNA reads TGTGCCAGCAGTTTTGATGCTATCTCCCAAGAGACCCAGTACTTC.

This clonotype came up many times. This sequence joins TRBV24-1 and TRBJ1-2; D is undetermined. From germline, CDR1 is KGHDR and CDR2 SFDVKD. V lost 5 bases and J 4 bases, leaving 10 bases between the germline ends. This CDR3 has 13 residues. The DNA of the CDR3 is TGTGCCACCAGTGTGAAGGAGGGCTATGGCTACACCTTC. Its protein is CATSVKEGYGYTF.

This clonotype was seen many times. This rearrangement joins TRBV10-1 to TRBJ2-7, with TRBD2 matching over 14 bases. After removal of 2 bases from V and 6 bases from J, the junction contained 3 bases not matched to a gene. Germline values: CDR1 WNHNN, CDR2 SYGVQD (reference sequence). There are 15 residues in the CDR3. In nucleotides, the CDR3 is TGCGCCAGCAGTGAGGGGGGACTAGCGGGAGTCGAGCAGTACTTC. It codes for CASSEGGLAGVEQYF.

Ten or more counts support this clonotype. The chain is built from TRBV25-1 and TRBJ2-1; 10 nucleotides align to TRBD2. Per germline, CDR1 MGHDK and CDR2 SYGVNS. The CDR3 contains 14 residues. V was clipped by 5 bases and J by 4 bases; unmatched bases: 2. The CDR3 is CASSTSGAYNEQFF. Here the CDR3 DNA reads TGTGCCAGCAGTACTAGCGGGGCATACAATGAGCAGTTCTTC.

This clonotype appeared many times. The chain employs TRBV7-2 and TRBJ2-3; D perhaps matches TRBD2 (6 bases). The germline CDR1 and CDR2 sequences are SGHTA and FQGNSA. V shed 5 bases and J shed 2 bases, with 11 bases lying between them. The CDR3 length is 14 residues. DNA of the CDR3: TGTGCCAGCAGCCGTAGCGGAAACACAGATACGCAGTATTTT. It is translated as CASSRSGNTDTQYF.

This clonotype was counted between two and nine times. The chain joins TRBV5-6 to TRBJ1-5, with a weak D call TRBD1 (6 bases). The V and J ends lost 4 bases and 4 bases respectively, with 9 bases between them. The CDR3 sequence is 13 residues long. The V gene's germline CDR1 is SGHDT and CDR2 YYEEEE. The CDR3 region has the DNA TGTGCCAGCAGCCGTAGGGGGAATCAGCCCCAGCATTTT. Its protein is CASSRRGNQPQHF.

This clonotype was counted ten times or more. The chain combines TRBV7-9 with TRBJ2-5, with 8 bases aligning to TRBD1. This CDR3 comprises 15 residues. Germline V lookup: CDR1 SEHNR, CDR2 FQNEAQ (reference sequence). The J segment lost 3 bases and the V segment lost 5 bases, leaving 8 bases of the junction unmatched. The CDR3 sequence: CASSKSDRGKETQYF. The CDR3, as DNA: TGTGCCAGCAGCAAAAGTGACAGGGGCAAAGAGACCCAGTACTTC.